This T cell receptor (beta chain) was found in a study of T cell therapy after organ transplantation (dated by TCRdb to the late 2010s). A note on the overall study: The therapy products consisted of autologous CMV-specific T cells grown in vitro for 2 to 3 weeks using a peptide pool of 30 HLA class I and II CMV epitopes. Patients were given up to 6 doses of T cells at 2-week intervals and were followed for over 25 weeks after finishing therapy. Among the roughly 10 patients, eight were classed as clinical responders, while two were classed as nonresponders. Across 2 to 6 intravenous infusions, patients got a median of 1.92 x 10^8 CMV-specific T cells. This study was a follow-up analysis of the TRBV repertoire from an open-label phase I trial that tested autologous CMV-specific adoptive T cell therapy in people who had received solid-organ transplants. Pretherapy peripheral blood samples were collected before T cell therapy was commenced. Long-term post-therapy samples were obtainable from only about 75% of the 10 patients. Overall results and qualifications from the work: Because the cohort was small, confounders such as concurrent antirejection and antiviral medications could not be assessed. The fold change in CD8 clonality after therapy was inversely correlated with pretherapy clonality, which suggests that less biased repertoires were more open to remodeling. Before therapy, nonresponders had marked clonal expansions, and after therapy the repertoires of nonresponders changed only minimally. Both transferred clonotypes and endogenous clonotypes not detected in the therapy products appeared to be included in post-therapy reconstitution. Few detected expansions in nonresponders may reflect reduced sample coverage from poor CD8+ T cell yield.

TRB CDR3 regions were amplified from genomic DNA with the immunoSEQ two-step, bias-controlled multiplex PCR assay. CDR3 libraries were sequenced on an Illumina NextSeq 500. Per the original workflow: The immunoSEQ Analyzer platform handled the initial alignment and bioinformatics, which included bias normalization against synthetic CDR3 analogs. V, D and J gene annotation followed the IMGT database definitions. For further TRBV analyses, VDJtools version 1.1.10 and the R package tcR version 2.2.1.11 were used with default settings. For the GLIPH analysis, version 1.0 was run with default settings. To test for significant clonotype frequency changes in CDR3 sequences with at least 5 reads, a 2-sided binomial test with Benjamini-Hochberg correction (alpha = 0.01) was used. TCRdb provides this immuneACCESS table in a form limited to in-frame rearrangements. Some clones are lacking; in checked studies, under half of them reflect an unresolved V gene, and why the rest are absent is not known. Clone size and the V and J calls come from that table; the DNA yielded D and trimming. This sample gives 45,000 to 50,000 clones in total; about 94% of them show up just once. Approximately 3.4% of the sample comes from the top ten.

Details on this clone: Its specific antigen is unknown. The record has no base qualities; no much larger clone is one base away.

In the paper's terms, the time point label means: before start of T cell therapy. The patients had received solid-organ transplants and had cytomegalovirus that was drug-resistant/recurrent. Some ten people from the trial were chosen for repertoire analysis because post-therapy peripheral blood mononuclear cells were available from them. Viable CD3+CD8+CD4- lymphocytes were isolated from PBMCs by sorting on a BD FACSAria III. The Qiagen DNeasy Kit was used to extract genomic DNA from sorted cells. V lost 3 bases and J lost 5 bases, and the count of bases not matched to a germline gene is 9. Sequences SEHNR (CDR1) and FQNEAQ (CDR2) are obtained from the germline V gene (reference sequence). From the cysteine through the phenylalanine, the CDR3 covers 16 amino acids. Of all the DNA, just the CDR3 is kept, 48 bases in frame from base 1.

The chain couples TRBV7-9 to TRBJ2-2, and 7 bases in between align with TRBD2. The source was CD8+ T cells from blood, collected before autologous CMV-specific T cell therapy. The TCR was taken from a human patient who had received a solid organ transplant and had CMV disease. The CDR3 reads CASSLIGRTGTGELFF. The nucleotide sequence is given as TGTGCCAGCAGCTTGATCGGGAGGACGGGGACCGGGGAGCTGTTTTTT.